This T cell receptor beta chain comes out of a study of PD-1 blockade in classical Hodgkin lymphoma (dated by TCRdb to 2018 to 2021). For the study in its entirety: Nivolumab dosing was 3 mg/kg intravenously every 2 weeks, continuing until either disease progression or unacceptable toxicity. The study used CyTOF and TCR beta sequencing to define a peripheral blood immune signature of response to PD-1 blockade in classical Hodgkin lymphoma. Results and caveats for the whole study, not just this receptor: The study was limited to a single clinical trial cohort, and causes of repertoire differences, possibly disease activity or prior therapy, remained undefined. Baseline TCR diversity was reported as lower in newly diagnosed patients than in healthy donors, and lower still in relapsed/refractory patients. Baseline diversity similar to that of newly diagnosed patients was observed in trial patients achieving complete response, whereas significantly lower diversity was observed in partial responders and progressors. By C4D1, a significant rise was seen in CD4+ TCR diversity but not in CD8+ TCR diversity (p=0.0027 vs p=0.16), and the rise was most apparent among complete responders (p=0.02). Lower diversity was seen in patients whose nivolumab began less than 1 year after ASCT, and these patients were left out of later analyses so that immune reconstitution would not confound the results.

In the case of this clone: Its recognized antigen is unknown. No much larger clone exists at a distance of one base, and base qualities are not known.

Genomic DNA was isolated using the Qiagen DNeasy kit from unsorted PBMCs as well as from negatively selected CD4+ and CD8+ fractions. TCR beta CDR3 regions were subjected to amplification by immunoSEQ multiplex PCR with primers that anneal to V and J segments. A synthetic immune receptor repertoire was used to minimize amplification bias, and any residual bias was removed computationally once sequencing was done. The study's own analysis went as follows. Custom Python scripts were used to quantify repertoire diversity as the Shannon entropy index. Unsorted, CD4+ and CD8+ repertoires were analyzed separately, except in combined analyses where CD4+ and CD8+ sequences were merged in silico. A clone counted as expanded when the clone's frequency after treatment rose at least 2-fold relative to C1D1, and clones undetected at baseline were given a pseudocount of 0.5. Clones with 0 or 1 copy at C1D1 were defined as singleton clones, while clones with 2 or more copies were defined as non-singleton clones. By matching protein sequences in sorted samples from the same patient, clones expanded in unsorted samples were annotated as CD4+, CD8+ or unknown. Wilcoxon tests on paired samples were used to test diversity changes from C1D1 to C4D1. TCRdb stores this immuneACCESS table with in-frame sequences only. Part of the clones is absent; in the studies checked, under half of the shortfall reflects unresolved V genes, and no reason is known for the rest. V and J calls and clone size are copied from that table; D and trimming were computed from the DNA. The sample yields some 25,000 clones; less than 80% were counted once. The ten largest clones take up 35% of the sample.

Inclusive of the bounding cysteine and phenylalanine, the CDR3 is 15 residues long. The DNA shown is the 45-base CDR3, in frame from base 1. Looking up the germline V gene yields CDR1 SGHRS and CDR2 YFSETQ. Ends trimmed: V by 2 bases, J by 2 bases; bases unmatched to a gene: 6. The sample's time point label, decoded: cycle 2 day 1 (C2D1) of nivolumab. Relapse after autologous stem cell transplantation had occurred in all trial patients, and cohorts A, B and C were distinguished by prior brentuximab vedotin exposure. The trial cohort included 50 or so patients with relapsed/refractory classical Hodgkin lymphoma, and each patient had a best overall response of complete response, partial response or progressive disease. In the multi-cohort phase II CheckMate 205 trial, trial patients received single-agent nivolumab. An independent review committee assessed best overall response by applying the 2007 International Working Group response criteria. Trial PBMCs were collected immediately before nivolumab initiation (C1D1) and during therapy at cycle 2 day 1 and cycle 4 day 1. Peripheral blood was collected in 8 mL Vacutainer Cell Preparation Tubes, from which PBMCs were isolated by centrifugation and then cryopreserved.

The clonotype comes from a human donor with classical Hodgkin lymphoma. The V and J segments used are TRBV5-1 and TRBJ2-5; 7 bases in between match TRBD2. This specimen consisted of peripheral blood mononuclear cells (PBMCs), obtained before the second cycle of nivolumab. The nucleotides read TGCGCCAGCAGCTTCCAGGGAGGGGAACAAGAGACCCAGTACTTC. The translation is CASSFQGGEQETQYF.